This T cell receptor (beta chain) was recorded in a study of early T cells in non-severe SARS-CoV-2 infection. This clonotype was observed a handful of times. Losses at the gene ends were 2 bases for V and 4 bases for J; bases not matched to a gene: 9. The CDR3 covers 18 residues. Germline V gene lookup returns CDR1 MDHEN and CDR2 SYDVKM. MiXCR, applied by TCRdb to the 5' RACE reads, yields one record per CDR3 protein. This table has tens of thousands of distinct CDR3 sequences, approximately 10% appearing once. The clonotype originates from an adult who was a healthcare worker with PCR-confirmed SARS-CoV-2 infection or an uninfected control (not recorded which). The chain employs TRBV28 and TRBJ2-1; 12 bases fit TRBD2. The sequencing sample was made of whole blood. CDR3 coding DNA: TGTGCCAGCAGTTTACGCCGACTAGCGGGAGTCGGGTACAATGAGCAGTTCTTC. Translating it yields CASSLRRLAGVGYNEQFF.